This T cell receptor beta chain was retrieved from a study of shared clonotypes between healthy human individuals. Clones were sequenced by immunoSEQ multiplex PCR, and TCRdb holds only the in-frame ones, with some missing. The sample carries some 2,500,000 clones, 92% recorded once. The CDR3 loop spans 15 amino acids. Germline CDR1 and CDR2: SGHRS and YFSETQ. The V gene end was trimmed by 3 bases and the J gene end by 0 bases; junction bases not matched to a gene: 5. This receptor was taken from a man younger than 35 in good health. Some clones in this sample may be carry-over from other donors' samples. The J gene is TRBJ1-1, the V gene TRBV5-1, with 7 positions matching TRBD1. The sample was naive CD4+ T cells from PBMCs. Subset here: CD45RA+ positively selected. The CDR3 DNA follows: TGCGCCAGCAGCTCTGAGGGGGCCCTGAACACTGAAGCTTTCTTT. It encodes CASSSEGALNTEAFF.